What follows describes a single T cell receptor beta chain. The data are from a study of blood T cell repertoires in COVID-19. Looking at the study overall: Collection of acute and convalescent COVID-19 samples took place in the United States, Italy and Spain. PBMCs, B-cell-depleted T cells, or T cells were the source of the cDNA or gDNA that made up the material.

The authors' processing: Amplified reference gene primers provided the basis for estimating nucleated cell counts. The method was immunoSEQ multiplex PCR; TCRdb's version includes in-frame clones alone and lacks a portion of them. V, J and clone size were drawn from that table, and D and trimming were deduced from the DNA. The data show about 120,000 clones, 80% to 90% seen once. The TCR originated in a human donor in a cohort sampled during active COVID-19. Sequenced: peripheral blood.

CDR3 sequence (DNA): TGTGCCAGCAGCTTAGCGCTCGGTCCCTCCCTCACCGAGCAGTACTTC. It encodes CASSLALGPSLTEQYF. This sequence joins TRBV7-8 and TRBJ2-7; D unresolved. Trimming stripped 0 bases from V and 6 bases from J, with 18 bases between. The CDR3 sequence is 16 residues long. In germline, CDR1 is SGHVS, CDR2 FQNEAQ.